This TCR beta chain was captured in a study of blood T cell repertoires in COVID-19. About the study: COVID-19 samples from acute and convalescent phases originated in the United States, Italy and Spain. T cells, B-cell-depleted T cells, or PBMCs supplied cDNA or gDNA.

The CDR3 extends over 13 amino acids. V shed 7 bases and J shed 8 bases, with 14 bases lying between them. CDR1 LNHDA and CDR2 SQIVND come from the germline V gene (reference sequence). This clone is a singleton in its sample. As processed by the authors: Amplified reference gene primers provided the basis for estimating nucleated cell counts. Only in-frame clones appear in the TCRdb table, and some are missing; sequencing was by immunoSEQ multiplex PCR. V and J calls and clone size are those listed in that table; D and trimming were worked out from the DNA. The table lists 250,000 to 300,000 clones, around 90% of them singletons.

The receptor comes from a woman between 40 and 55 years old who had recovered from COVID-19. What was sequenced was peripheral blood. J is TRBJ1-4 and V is TRBV19, with D tentatively TRBD1 (5 bases). In nucleotides, the CDR3 is TGTGCCAGTACCCTGGGGGGTGGCGAAAAACTGTTTTTT. Translated, it gives CASTLGGGEKLFF.